Sequencing of this T cell receptor beta chain was carried out in a study of regulatory T cells in long-lasting Graves disease. The overall study: More than 5 years of antithyroid drugs with positive TSH receptor antibodies defined persistent Graves' disease.

Study-level points and caveats: Persistent cases favored TRBV28, TRBJ1-2 and TRBJ2-5.

This clonotype was picked up a small number of times. No antigen is known for it. CDR3 length: 15 residues. V was trimmed by 7 bases and J by 0 bases, leaving 15 bases between them. Germline values: CDR1 SQVTM, CDR2 ANQGSEA. Arm-PCR of CDR3 regions and iRepertoire HTBI primers were the basis on which TCR beta libraries were built. MiXCR, applied by TCRdb to the multiplex PCR reads, yields one record per CDR3 protein. There are around 400,000 distinct CDR3 sequences in the sample; roughly 25% occur only once, and approximately 30% lies in the top ten. The time point is: persistent/refractory GD, antithyroid drugs over 5 years with positive TRAb. Isolated PBMC RNA provided the starting material for the TCR library.

The V call is TRBV29-1, the J call TRBJ1-4; possible D gene TRBD1, 5 bases. This TCR came from a woman aged 40 to 50 with Graves disease. The sequences come from peripheral blood mononuclear cells (PBMCs), collected when the disease was refractory, from a patient treated with antithyroid drugs. The CDR3 sequence: CSASGLQATNEKLFF. The CDR3 nucleotides read TGCAGCGCCTCGGGACTACAAGCAACTAATGAAAAACTGTTTTTT.